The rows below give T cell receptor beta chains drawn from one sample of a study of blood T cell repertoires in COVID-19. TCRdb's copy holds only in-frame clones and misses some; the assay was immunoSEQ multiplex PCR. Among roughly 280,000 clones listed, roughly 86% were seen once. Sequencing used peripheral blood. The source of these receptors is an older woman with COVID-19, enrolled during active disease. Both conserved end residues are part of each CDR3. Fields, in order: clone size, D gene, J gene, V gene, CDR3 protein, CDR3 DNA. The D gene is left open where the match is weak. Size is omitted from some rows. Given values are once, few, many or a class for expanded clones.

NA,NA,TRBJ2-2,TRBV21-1,CASSKGLAGGTNTGELFF,TGTGCCAGCAGCAAAGGACTAGCGGGAGGCACGAACACCGGGGAGCTGTTTTTT
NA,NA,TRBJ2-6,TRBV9,CASSVGGRPGIGANVLTF,TGTGCCAGCAGCGTGGGAGGCCGGCCGGGAATTGGGGCCAACGTCCTGACTTTC
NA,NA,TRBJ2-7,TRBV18,CASSPRAGTEQYF,TGTGCCAGCTCACCACGGGCAGGGACTGAGCAGTACTTC
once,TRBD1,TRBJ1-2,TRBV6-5,CASSYSLGQEGYGYTF,TGTGCCAGCAGTTATTCCCTAGGACAGGAGGGCTATGGCTACACCTTC
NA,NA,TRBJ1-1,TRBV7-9,CASSLGGAHTEAFF,TGTGCCAGCAGCTTGGGGGGGGCCCACACTGAAGCTTTCTTT
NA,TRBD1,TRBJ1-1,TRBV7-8,CASSLTGGRAEAFF,TGTGCCAGCAGCTTGACAGGGGGCCGGGCTGAAGCTTTCTTT
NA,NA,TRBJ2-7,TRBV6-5,CASSYGTFYEQYF,TGTGCCAGCAGTTATGGGACATTCTACGAGCAGTACTTC
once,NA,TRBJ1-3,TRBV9,CASSGVSGFSGNTIYF,TGTGCCAGCAGCGGTGTATCAGGTTTCTCTGGAAACACCATATATTTT
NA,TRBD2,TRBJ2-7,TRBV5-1,CASRPTSGDSYEQYF,TGCGCCAGCCGACCGACTAGCGGCGACTCCTACGAGCAGTACTTC
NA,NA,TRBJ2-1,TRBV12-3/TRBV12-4,CASSLIPDEQFF,TGTGCCAGCTCCCTCATCCCAGATGAGCAGTTCTTC
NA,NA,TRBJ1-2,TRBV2,CASSEGGEGYTF,TGTGCCAGCAGTGAGGGCGGGGAGGGCTACACCTTC
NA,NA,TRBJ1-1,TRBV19,CASSKTRREVNTEAFF,TGTGCCAGTAGCAAAACCCGCAGGGAAGTGAACACTGAAGCTTTCTTT
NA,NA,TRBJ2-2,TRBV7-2,CASSPGTGELFF,TGTGCCAGCAGCCCCGGGACCGGGGAGCTGTTTTTT
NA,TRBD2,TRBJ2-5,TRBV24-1,CATSDGLAGGQETQYF,TGTGCCACCAGTGATGGACTAGCGGGAGGACAAGAGACCCAGTACTTC
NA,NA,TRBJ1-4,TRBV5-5,CASSLSLSVATNEKLFF,TGTGCCAGCAGCTTGAGTCTTTCAGTAGCCACTAATGAAAAACTGTTTTTT
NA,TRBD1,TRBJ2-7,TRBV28,CASSIQGVWEQYF,TGTGCCAGCAGCATTCAGGGGGTCTGGGAGCAGTACTTC
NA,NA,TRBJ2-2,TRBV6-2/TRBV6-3,CASSYGVGGNTGELFF,TGTGCCAGCAGTTACGGTGTCGGGGGGAACACCGGGGAGCTGTTTTTT
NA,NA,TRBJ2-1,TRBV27,CASSSRVVDNEQFF,TGTGCCAGCAGTTCGAGGGTCGTCGACAATGAGCAGTTCTTC
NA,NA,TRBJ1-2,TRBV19,CASSMNRVYGYTF,TGTGCCAGTAGTATGAACAGGGTTTATGGCTACACCTTC
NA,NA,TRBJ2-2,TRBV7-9,CASRLGARTGELFF,TGTGCCAGCCGTTTGGGGGCCAGGACCGGGGAGCTGTTTTTT
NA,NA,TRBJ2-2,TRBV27,CASSFGLGEFTGELFF,TGTGCCAGCAGTTTTGGTCTAGGCGAATTCACCGGGGAGCTGTTTTTT
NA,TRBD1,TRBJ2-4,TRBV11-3,CASSLGGTGRKNIQYF,TGTGCCAGCAGCTTAGGAGGGACAGGGCGAAAAAACATTCAGTACTTC
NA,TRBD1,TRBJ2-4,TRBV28,CASSMDRGGTKNIQYF,TGTGCCAGCAGTATGGACAGGGGTGGGACCAAAAACATTCAGTACTTC
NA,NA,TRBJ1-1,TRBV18,CASSPYETVNTEAFF,TGTGCCAGCTCACCTTACGAGACAGTGAACACTGAAGCTTTCTTT
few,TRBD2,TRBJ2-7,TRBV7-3,CASSPTSGSWKQYF,TGTGCCAGCAGCCCAACTAGCGGGAGTTGGAAGCAGTACTTC
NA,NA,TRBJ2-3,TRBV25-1,CASSAHRLSTDTQYF,TGTGCCAGCAGTGCCCACAGGCTTAGCACAGATACGCAGTATTTT
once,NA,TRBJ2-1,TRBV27,CARPEGGNEQFF,TGTGCCAGGCCCGAAGGAGGCAATGAGCAGTTCTTC
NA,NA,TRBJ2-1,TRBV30,CAWSRGVDLEQFF,TGTGCCTGGTCCCGGGGAGTGGATTTAGAGCAGTTCTTC
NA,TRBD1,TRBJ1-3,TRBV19,CASGTDRVSGNTIYF,TGTGCCAGTGGCACCGACAGGGTCTCTGGAAACACCATATATTTT
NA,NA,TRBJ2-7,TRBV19,CASSVYQGYEQYF,TGTGCCAGTAGTGTTTATCAGGGTTACGAGCAGTACTTC
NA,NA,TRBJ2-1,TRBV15,CATSRDRAVEQFF,TGTGCCACCAGCAGAGACAGGGCTGTTGAGCAGTTCTTC
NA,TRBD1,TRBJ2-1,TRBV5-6,CASSSDRGDYNEQFF,TGTGCCAGCAGCTCTGACAGGGGAGACTACAATGAGCAGTTCTTC
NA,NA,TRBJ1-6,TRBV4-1,CASSQDGGLVGSYNSPLHF,TGCGCCAGCAGCCAAGATGGGGGACTGGTGGGCTCCTATAATTCACCCCTCCACTTT
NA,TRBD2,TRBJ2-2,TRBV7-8,CASTVTSGSSGTGELFF,TGTGCCAGCACCGTGACTAGCGGGAGCTCCGGAACCGGGGAGCTGTTTTTT
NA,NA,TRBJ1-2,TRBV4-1,CASSQVYGQIKNYGYTF,TGCGCCAGCAGCCAAGTGTATGGGCAGATAAAGAACTATGGCTACACCTTC
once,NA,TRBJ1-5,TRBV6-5,CASTRGGDQPQHF,TGTGCCAGTACACGAGGGGGAGATCAGCCCCAGCATTTT
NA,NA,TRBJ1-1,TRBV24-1,CATSDFMNTEAFF,TGTGCCACCAGTGATTTCATGAACACTGAAGCTTTCTTT
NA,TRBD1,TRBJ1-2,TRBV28,CASSLLDRGRDGYTF,TGTGCCAGCAGTTTATTGGACAGGGGGCGGGATGGCTACACCTTC
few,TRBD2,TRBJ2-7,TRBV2,CASSATSGGLGQYF,TGTGCCAGCAGTGCGACTAGCGGGGGCCTCGGACAGTACTTC
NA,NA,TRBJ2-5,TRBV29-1,CSADVRETQYF,TGCAGCGCCGACGTGAGGGAGACCCAGTACTTC
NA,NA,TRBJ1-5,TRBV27,CASSSAGQPQHF,TGTGCCAGCAGCTCGGCGGGACAGCCCCAGCATTTT
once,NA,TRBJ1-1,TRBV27,CASSTWTDTEAFF,TGTGCCAGCAGTACATGGACAGATACTGAAGCTTTCTTT